The rows below give T cell receptor beta chains drawn from one sample of a study of CD8 T cells in Susac syndrome. TCRdb re-derived calls from the immunoSEQ multiplex PCR reads in MiXCR, one entry per CDR3 protein. Of a few hundred thousand distinct CDR3 sequences listed, 95% were seen once; the top ten hold 0.075% to 0.095%. Specimen: CD4+ T cells from PBMCs. The receptors originated from a human donor with multiple sclerosis. CDR3s include the opening cysteine and the closing phenylalanine or tryptophan.

v_gene	j_gene	CDR3aa
TRBV28	TRBJ2-6	CATLTRATGANVLTF
TRBV5-6	TRBJ2-1	CASSPTGLGVYNEQFF
TRBV7-9	TRBJ2-3	CASSLRTSGDTQYF
TRBV6-5	TRBJ1-2	CASSSERQWERSNYGYTF
TRBV24-1	TRBJ2-1	CATSDPRRDSQSEQFF
TRBV29-1	TRBJ1-1	CSVRGTKGTEAFF
TRBV27	TRBJ2-3	CASKTLNTDTQYF
TRBV5-1	TRBJ2-3	CASTRGAPTLTDTQYF
TRBV20-1	TRBJ2-1	CSAQGTNWYNEQFF
TRBV12-3/TRBV12-4	TRBJ1-5	CASSLQGSVQPQHF
TRBV2	TRBJ1-1	CASSDVSKEKEAFF
TRBV12-3/TRBV12-4	TRBJ1-2	CASSLALNSGSGYTF
TRBV20-1	TRBJ2-4	CSATPSTGGNIQYF
TRBV7-3	TRBJ2-1	CASSSERLAGNEQFF
TRBV29-1	TRBJ2-7	CSVNRGGEQYF
TRBV7-8	TRBJ2-2	CASSLRDRLNTGELFF
TRBV4-2	TRBJ2-7	CASSQDGAGVYEQYF
TRBV5-1	TRBJ2-1	CASKPRSSASGDEQFF
TRBV7-9	TRBJ1-4	CASSFSGTGALFF
TRBV6-1	TRBJ2-1	CASNKRNSYNEQFF
TRBV6-6	TRBJ2-4	CASSYERRDIQYF
TRBV20-1	TRBJ2-1	CSAYGLAGGRGERPGEQFF
TRBV6-5	TRBJ2-6	CASREAGANVLTF
TRBV28	TRBJ2-7	CASRNSGTAGEQYF